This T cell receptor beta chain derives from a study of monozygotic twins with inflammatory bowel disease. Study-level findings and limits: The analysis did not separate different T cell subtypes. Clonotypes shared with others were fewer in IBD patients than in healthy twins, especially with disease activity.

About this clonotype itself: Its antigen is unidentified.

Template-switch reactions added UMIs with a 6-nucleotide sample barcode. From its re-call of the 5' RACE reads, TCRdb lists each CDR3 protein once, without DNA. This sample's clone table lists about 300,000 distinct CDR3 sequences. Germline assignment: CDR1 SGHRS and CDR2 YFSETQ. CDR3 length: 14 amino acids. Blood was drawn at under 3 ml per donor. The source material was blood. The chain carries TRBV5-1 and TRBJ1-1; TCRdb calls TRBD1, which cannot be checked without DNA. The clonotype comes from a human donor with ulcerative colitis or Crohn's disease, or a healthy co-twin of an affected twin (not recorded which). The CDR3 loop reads CASRSDSGATEAFF.